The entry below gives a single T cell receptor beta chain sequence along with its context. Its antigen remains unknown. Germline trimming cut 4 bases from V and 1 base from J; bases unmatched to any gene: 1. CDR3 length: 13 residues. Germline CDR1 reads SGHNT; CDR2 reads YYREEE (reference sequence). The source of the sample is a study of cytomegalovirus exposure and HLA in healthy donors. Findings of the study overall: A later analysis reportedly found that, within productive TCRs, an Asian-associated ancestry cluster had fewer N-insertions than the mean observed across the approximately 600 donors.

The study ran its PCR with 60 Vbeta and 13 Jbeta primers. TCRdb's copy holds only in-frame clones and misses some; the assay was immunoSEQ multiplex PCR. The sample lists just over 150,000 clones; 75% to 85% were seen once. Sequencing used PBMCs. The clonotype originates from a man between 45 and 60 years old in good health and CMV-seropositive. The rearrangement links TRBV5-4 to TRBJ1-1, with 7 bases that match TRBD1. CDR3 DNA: TGTGCCAGCAGCGGGACAGCGAACACTGAAGCTTTCTTT. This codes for CASSGTANTEAFF.